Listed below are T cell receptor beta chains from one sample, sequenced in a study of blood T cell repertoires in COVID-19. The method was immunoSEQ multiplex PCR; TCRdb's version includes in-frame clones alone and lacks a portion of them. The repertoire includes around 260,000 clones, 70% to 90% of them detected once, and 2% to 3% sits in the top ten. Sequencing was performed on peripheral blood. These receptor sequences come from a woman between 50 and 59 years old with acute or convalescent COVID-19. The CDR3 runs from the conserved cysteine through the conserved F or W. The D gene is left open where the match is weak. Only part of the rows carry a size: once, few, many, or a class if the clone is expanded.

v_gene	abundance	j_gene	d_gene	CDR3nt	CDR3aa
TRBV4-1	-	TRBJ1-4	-	TGCGCCAGCAGCCAAGATATCAGTAATAATGAAAAACTGTTTTTT	CASSQDISNNEKLFF
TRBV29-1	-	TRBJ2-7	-	TGCAGCGTTGAGAGGGGGGGATACGAGCAGTACTTC	CSVERGGYEQYF
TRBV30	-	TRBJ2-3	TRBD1	TGTGCCTGGACCCCGGGACAGAGCACAGATACGCAGTATTTT	CAWTPGQSTDTQYF
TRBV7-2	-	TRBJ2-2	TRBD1	TGTGCCAGCAGCTCGGCCCCGGACAGGGCGAACACCGGGGAGCTGTTTTTT	CASSSAPDRANTGELFF
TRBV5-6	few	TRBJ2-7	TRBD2	TGTGCCAGCAGCTGGCGCCTAGCGGACTCCTACGAGCAGTACTTC	CASSWRLADSYEQYF
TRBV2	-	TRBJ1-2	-	TGTGCCAGCAGTGATCCAGGAAGCTATGGCTACACCTTC	CASSDPGSYGYTF
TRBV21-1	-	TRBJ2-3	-	TGTGCCAGCGCTAGCGGGAAGGGGCCAGATACGCAGTATTTT	CASASGKGPDTQYF
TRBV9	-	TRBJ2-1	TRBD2	TGTGCCAGCAGCGCGGCTAGCGGTGATTCCTACAATGAGCAGTTCTTC	CASSAASGDSYNEQFF
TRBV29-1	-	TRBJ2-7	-	TGCAGCGTTTATAGCTGGTCCTACGAGCAGTACTTC	CSVYSWSYEQYF
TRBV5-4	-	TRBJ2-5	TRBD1	TGTGCCAGCAGCTTGATAGGCAGGGGGCATGTCCAAGAGACCCAGTACTTC	CASSLIGRGHVQETQYF
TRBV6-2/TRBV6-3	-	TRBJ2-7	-	TGTGCCAGCAGTACAAACATCGGACATTCCTACGAGCAGTACTTC	CASSTNIGHSYEQYF
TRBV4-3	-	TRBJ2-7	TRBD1	TGCGCCAGCAGCCAAGCAGGGGGCTACTCCTACGAGCAGTACTTC	CASSQAGGYSYEQYF
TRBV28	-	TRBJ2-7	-	TGTGCCAGCAGTTTGAATGACTACACCACCTACGAGCAGTACTTC	CASSLNDYTTYEQYF
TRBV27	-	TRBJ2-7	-	TGTGCCAGCAAATACGCGAGCTCCTACGAGCAGTACTTC	CASKYASSYEQYF
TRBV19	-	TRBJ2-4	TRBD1	TGTGCCAGTAGTATAGATCGGACAGGGGTGGGTAAAAACATTCAGTACTTC	CASSIDRTGVGKNIQYF
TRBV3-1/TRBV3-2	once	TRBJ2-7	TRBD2	TGTGCCAGCAGCCAACGTAGCGGGAGGGCCGAGCAGTACTTC	CASSQRSGRAEQYF
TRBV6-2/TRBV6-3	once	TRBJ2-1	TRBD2	TGTGCCAGCAGTTACTCGGCGGCTAGCGGGAGGTATAGCTCCTACAATGAGCAGTTCTTC	CASSYSAASGRYSSYNEQFF
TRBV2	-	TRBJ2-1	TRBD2	TGTGCCTGTTCGGGTTCGGCGGGAGCCTACAATGAGCAGTTCTTC	CACSGSAGAYNEQFF
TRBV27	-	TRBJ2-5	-	TGTGCCAGCAGGCAGGGGACCCAAGAGACCCAGTACTTC	CASRQGTQETQYF
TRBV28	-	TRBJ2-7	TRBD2	TGTGCCAGCACCCGTGGGACTAGCGGGAGGGGCGAGCAGTACTTC	CASTRGTSGRGEQYF
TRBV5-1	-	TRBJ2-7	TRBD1	TGCGCCAGCAGCGAGAACAGGGGGACCTACGAGCAGTACTTC	CASSENRGTYEQYF
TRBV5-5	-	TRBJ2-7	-	TGTGCCAGCAGCTTGGTGCCAGGTCTCTACGAGCAGTACTTC	CASSLVPGLYEQYF
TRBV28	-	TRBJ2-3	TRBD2	TGTGCCAGCAGTTTCAGCGGGGGGACTAGCACAGATACGCAGTATTTT	CASSFSGGTSTDTQYF
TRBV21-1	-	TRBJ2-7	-	TGTGCCAGCAGCTTCCACGGGGGGGGCCACGAGCAGTACTTC	CASSFHGGGHEQYF
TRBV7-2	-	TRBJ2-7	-	TGTGCCAGCAGCTCCCTGCCCGGGGGAAGGAACGAGCAGTACTTC	CASSSLPGGRNEQYF
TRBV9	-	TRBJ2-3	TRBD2	TGTGCCAGCAGCCCATGGACTAGCGGCCGCACAGATACGCAGTATTTT	CASSPWTSGRTDTQYF
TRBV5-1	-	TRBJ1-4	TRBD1	TGCGCCAGCAGCTTGGACAGGGGATTTGCTAATGAAAAACTGTTTTTT	CASSLDRGFANEKLFF
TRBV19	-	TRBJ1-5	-	TGTGCCAGTAGTATTGGAACAGGGTCATACCAGCCCCAGCATTTT	CASSIGTGSYQPQHF
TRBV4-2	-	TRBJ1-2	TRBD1	TGTGCCAGCACCGAAAGCGGGGGACAGGGCCCTAACTATGGCTACACCTTC	CASTESGGQGPNYGYTF
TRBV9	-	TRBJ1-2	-	TGTGCCAGCAGCGAGGGGGTTCTCAGCTCGGGCTACACCTTC	CASSEGVLSSGYTF
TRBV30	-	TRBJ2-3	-	TGTGCCTGGACTGGATTTCGGGACTCTCCTAGCACAGATACGCAGTATTTT	CAWTGFRDSPSTDTQYF
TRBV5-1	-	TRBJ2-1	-	TGCGCCAGCAGCTTGGTGGGGCTCACCTTGTACAATGAGCAGTTCTTC	CASSLVGLTLYNEQFF
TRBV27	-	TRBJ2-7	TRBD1	TGTGCCAGCAGTTTTGTGACAGGGGTCCCCTACGAGCAGTACTTC	CASSFVTGVPYEQYF
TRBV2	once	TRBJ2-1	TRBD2	TGTGCCAGCAGTAAAACAACGAGACTAGCGGTAAACAATGAGCAGTTCTTC	CASSKTTRLAVNNEQFF
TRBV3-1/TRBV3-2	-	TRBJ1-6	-	TGTGCCAGCAGCCAAAATCTGAATTCACCCCTCCACTTT	CASSQNLNSPLHF
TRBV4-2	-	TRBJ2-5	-	TGTGCCAGCAGCCAAGGCTACTCACTAGACCAAGAGACCCAGTACTTC	CASSQGYSLDQETQYF
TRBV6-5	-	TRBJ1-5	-	TGTGCCAGCAGCCGAACCGGGGGGGGTCAGCCCCAGCATTTT	CASSRTGGGQPQHF
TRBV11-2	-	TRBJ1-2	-	TGTGCCTGTAGGTCCGGGGGACTTGGCTACACCTTC	CACRSGGLGYTF
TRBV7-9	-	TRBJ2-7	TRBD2	TGTGCCAGCAGCCAAGCGGGAGCCAGCTACGAGCAGTACTTC	CASSQAGASYEQYF
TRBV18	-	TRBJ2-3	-	TGTGCCAGCTCACTATACACAGATACGCAGTATTTT	CASSLYTDTQYF
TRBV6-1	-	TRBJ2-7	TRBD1	TGTGCCAGCAGTGAATGGACAGGGGATTCCTACGAGCAGTACTTC	CASSEWTGDSYEQYF
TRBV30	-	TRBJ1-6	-	TGTGCCTGGAGTGTACTGTCACCCCTCCACTTT	CAWSVLSPLHF
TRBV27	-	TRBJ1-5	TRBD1	TGTGCCAGCAGCCCCGGGCAGGGGGCACGTCAGCCCCAGCATTTT	CASSPGQGARQPQHF
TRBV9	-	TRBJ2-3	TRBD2	TGTGCCAGCACCCCTAGCGGGTTACAGCGGACAGATACGCAGTATTTT	CASTPSGLQRTDTQYF
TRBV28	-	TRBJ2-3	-	TGTGCCAGCTCCTCCCCCCCCTCAGATACGCAGTATTTT	CASSSPPSDTQYF
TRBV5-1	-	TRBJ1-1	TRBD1	TGCGCCAGCAGCTCCACAGGGGATCACCATGAAGCTTTCTTT	CASSSTGDHHEAFF
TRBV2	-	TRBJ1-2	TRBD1	TGTGCCAGCAGCGAATGGACAGGGTGGGTCCTCTATGGCTACACCTTC	CASSEWTGWVLYGYTF
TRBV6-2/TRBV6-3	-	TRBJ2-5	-	TGTGCCAGCAGTCGAAAGCCCCAGAGGCGGGAGACCCAGTACTTC	CASSRKPQRRETQYF
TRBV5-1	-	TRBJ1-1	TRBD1	TGCGCCAGCAGCTCATACAGGGGTATGAACACTGAAGCTTTCTTT	CASSSYRGMNTEAFF
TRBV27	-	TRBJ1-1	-	TGTGCCAGCACCTTGGGGGGTTCGGGCACTGAAGCTTTCTTT	CASTLGGSGTEAFF
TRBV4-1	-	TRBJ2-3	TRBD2	TGCGCCAGCAGCCTGAGACTAGCGGCTAGCACAGATACGCAGTATTTT	CASSLRLAASTDTQYF
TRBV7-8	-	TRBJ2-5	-	TGTGCCAGCAGCTTAGATTATGCCCGGGAGACCCAGTACTTC	CASSLDYARETQYF
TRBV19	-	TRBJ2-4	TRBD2	TGTGCCAGTAGTATAGACGGAGCGGGGGCCAAAAACATTCAGTACTTC	CASSIDGAGAKNIQYF
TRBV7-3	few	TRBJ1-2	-	TGTGCCAGCAGCTTAAATCCGGCGGGCTATGGCTACACCTTC	CASSLNPAGYGYTF
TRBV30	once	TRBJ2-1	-	TGTGCCTGGAGTGATAAGGGGATCTACAATGAGCAGTTCTTC	CAWSDKGIYNEQFF
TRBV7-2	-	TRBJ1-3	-	TGTGCCAGCAGCTTAGCCGCTGGAAACACCATATATTTT	CASSLAAGNTIYF
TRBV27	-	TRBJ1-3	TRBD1	TGTGCCAGCAGAGACAGGGGAGGAAACACCATATATTTT	CASRDRGGNTIYF
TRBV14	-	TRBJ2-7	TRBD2	TGTGCCAGCAGCCAGGGACTAAGGGGTTACGAGCAGTACTTC	CASSQGLRGYEQYF
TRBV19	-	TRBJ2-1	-	TGTGCCAGTAGTATGCTCCAGGGGCCACTATACAATGAGCAGTTCTTC	CASSMLQGPLYNEQFF